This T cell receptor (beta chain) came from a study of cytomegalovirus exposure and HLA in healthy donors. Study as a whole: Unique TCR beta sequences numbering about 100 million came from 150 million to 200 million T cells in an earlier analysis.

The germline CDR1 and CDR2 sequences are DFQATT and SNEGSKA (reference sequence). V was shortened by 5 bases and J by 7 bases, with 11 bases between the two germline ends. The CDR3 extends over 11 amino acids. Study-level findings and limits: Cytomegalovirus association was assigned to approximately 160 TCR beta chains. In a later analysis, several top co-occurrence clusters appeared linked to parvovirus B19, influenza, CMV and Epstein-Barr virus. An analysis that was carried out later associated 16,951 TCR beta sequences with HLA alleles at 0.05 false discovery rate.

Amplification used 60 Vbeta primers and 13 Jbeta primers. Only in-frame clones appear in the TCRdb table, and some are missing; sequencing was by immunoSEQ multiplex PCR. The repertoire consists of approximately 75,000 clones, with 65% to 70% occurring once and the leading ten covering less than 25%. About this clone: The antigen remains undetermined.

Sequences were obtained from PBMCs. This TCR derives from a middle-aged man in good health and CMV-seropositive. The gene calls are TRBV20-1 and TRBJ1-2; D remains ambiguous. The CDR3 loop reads CSAEQRFGYTF. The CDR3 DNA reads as TGCAGTGCTGAACAGCGGTTTGGCTACACCTTC.